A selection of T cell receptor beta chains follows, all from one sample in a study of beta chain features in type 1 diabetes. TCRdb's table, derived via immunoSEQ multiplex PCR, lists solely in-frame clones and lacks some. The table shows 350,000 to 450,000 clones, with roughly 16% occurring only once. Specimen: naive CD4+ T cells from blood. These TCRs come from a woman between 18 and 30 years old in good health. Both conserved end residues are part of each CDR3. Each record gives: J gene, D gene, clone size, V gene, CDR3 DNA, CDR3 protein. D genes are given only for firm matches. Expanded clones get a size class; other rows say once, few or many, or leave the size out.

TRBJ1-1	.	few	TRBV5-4	TGTGCCAGCAGCGCGGATGTGAACACTGAAGCTTTCTTT	CASSADVNTEAFF
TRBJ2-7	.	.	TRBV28	TGTGCCAGCACTCGAACAACAGTGCCCACCTACGAGCAGTACTTC	CASTRTTVPTYEQYF
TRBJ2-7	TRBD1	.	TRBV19	TGTGCCAGTAGGGGACAGGGCGAAATCTCCTACGAGCAGTACTTC	CASRGQGEISYEQYF
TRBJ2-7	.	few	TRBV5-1	TGCGCCAGCAGCGCGGGACAGACCTACGAGCAGTACTTC	CASSAGQTYEQYF
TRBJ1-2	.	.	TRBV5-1	TGCGCCAGCAGCTTAAGCGGGAGTGGTGGCTACACCTTC	CASSLSGSGGYTF
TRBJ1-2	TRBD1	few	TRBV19	TGTGCCAGTAGTCGATCCACAGGGGCAGGAGCTAACTATGGCTACACCTTC	CASSRSTGAGANYGYTF
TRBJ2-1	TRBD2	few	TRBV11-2	TGTGCCAGCTCTATCAGGCGGGAGAGTTCGGATGAGCAGTTCTTC	CASSIRRESSDEQFF
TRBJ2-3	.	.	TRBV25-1	TGTGCCAGCAGTCCCGCTGGGAGAAACACGCAGTATTTT	CASSPAGRNTQYF
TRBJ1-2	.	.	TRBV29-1	TGCAGCGCGGGGGGCACTGCGGGTGGCTACACCTTC	CSAGGTAGGYTF
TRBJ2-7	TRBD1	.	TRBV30	TGTGCCTGGGACAGGGGGCTTTCCTACGAGCAGTACTTC	CAWDRGLSYEQYF
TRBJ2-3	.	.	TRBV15	TGTGCCACCAGCAGAGATTCGGCGGCAGATACGCAGTATTTT	CATSRDSAADTQYF
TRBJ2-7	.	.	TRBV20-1	TGCAGTGCTAGAATGGGCGCCGAGCAGTACTTC	CSARMGAEQYF
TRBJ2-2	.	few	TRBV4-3	TGCGCCAGCAGCCAGCTCTCCGGGTTGGCCGGGGAGCTGTTTTTT	CASSQLSGLAGELFF
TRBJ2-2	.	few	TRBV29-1	TGCAGCGGCCGACAGGCCCGCGCCGGGGAGCTGTTTTTT	CSGRQARAGELFF
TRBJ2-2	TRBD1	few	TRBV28	TGTGCCAGCAGTGTAACAGGGGGCAGAAGGGAGCTGTTTTTT	CASSVTGGRRELFF
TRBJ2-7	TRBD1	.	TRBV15	TGTGCCACCAGCACAGGGGGACAGGGGGCCGAGCAGTACTTC	CATSTGGQGAEQYF
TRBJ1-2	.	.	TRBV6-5	TGTGCCAGCAGTTGGGGGGGCCAGACCAATGGCTACACCTTC	CASSWGGQTNGYTF
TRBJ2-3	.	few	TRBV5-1	TGCGCCAGCAGCCCGGTCTCGACAGATACGCAGTATTTT	CASSPVSTDTQYF
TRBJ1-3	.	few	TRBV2	TGTGCCAGCAGTCTCGGGGGTAGCTCTGGAAACACCATATATTTT	CASSLGGSSGNTIYF
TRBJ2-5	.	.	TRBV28	TGTGCCAGCAGTTTGAAGAGGGCCCAGTACTTC	CASSLKRAQYF
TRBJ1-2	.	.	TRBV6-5	TGTGCCAGCAGAACAGGGCGGGTCACTAACTATGGCTACACCTTC	CASRTGRVTNYGYTF
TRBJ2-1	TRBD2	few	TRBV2	TGTGCCACACAGCGGGAGTTAGTTAGGAATGAGCAGTTCTTC	CATQRELVRNEQFF
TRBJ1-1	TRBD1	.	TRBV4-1	TGCGCCAGCAAAACGGGGACAGGGATTATGAACACTGAAGCTTTCTTT	CASKTGTGIMNTEAFF
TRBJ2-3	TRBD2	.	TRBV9	TGTGCCAGCAGCGCGGGACTAGCGGGGGCGGGAGATACGCAGTATTTT	CASSAGLAGAGDTQYF
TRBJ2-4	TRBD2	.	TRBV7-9	TGTGCCAGCAGCTTCACCGGGACTAGCCAAAACATTCAGTACTTC	CASSFTGTSQNIQYF
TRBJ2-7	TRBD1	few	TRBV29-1	TGCAGCGTTGAAGTCCCTGACAGGGAGTTCTACGAGCAGTACTTC	CSVEVPDREFYEQYF
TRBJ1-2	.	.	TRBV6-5	TGTGCCAGCATTCTCCCCGGGTATGGCTACACCTTC	CASILPGYGYTF
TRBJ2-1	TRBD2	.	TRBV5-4	TGTGCCAGCAGCTTACTCCTACTAGCGGGAGTGATCAATGAGCAGTTCTTC	CASSLLLLAGVINEQFF
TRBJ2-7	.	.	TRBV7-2	TGTGCCAGCAGCTTCTCCGGCTACGAGCAGTACTTC	CASSFSGYEQYF
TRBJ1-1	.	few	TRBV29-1	TGCAGCGTTGGGCTCCTCAGGGGAGACACTGAAGCTTTCTTT	CSVGLLRGDTEAFF
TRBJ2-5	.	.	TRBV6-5	TGTGCCAGCAGTCCCGGGGGTTTCCAAGAGACCCAGTACTTC	CASSPGGFQETQYF
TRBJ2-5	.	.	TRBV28	TGTGCCAGCAGTTCCGCAGGGGTAGGGCAAGAGACCCAGTACTTC	CASSSAGVGQETQYF
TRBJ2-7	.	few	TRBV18	TGTGCCAGCTCACCTGGGACTTCCTACGAGCAGTACTTC	CASSPGTSYEQYF
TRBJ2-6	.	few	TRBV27	TGTGCCAGCAGTCCCATCAACTCTGGGGCCAACGTCCTGACTTTC	CASSPINSGANVLTF
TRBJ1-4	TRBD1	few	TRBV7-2	TGTGCCAGCAGTCCGGACAGGGCTAATGAAAAACTGTTTTTT	CASSPDRANEKLFF
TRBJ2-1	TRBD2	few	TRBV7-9	TGTGCCAGCAGCCCCAGCGGGGTCTATGGCAATGAGCAGTTCTTC	CASSPSGVYGNEQFF
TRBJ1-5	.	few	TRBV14	TGTGCCAGCAGCCGCAGTTCCAATCAGCCCCAGCATTTT	CASSRSSNQPQHF
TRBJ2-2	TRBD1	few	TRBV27	TGTGCCAGCAAATCTTTCAGGGACAGGATTACCGGGGAGCTGTTTTTT	CASKSFRDRITGELFF
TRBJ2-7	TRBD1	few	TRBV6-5	TGTGCCAGCAGTCGGACAGGTTCCTACGAGCAGTACTTC	CASSRTGSYEQYF
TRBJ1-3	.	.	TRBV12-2	TGTGCAAGTCGCAGGGGTTCTGGAAACACCATATATTTT	CASRRGSGNTIYF
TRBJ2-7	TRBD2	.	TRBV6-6	TGTGCCAGCAGTATACTAGCGGGAGTCTACGAGCAGTACTTC	CASSILAGVYEQYF
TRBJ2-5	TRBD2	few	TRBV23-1	TGCGCCAGCAGTCAATCTGGCACCGGGACTAGAGAGACCCAGTACTTC	CASSQSGTGTRETQYF
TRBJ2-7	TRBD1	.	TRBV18	TGTGCCAGCTCAACGACCGGGACAGGGCTCGGCGAGCAGTACTTC	CASSTTGTGLGEQYF
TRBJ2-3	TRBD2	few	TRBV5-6	TGTGCCAGCAGCTTGGTCGGTGGGACTAGCGGCGATACGCAGTATTTT	CASSLVGGTSGDTQYF
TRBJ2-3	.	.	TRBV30	TGTGCCTGGAGTGTAAGCGGACTCCGCACAGATACGCAGTATTTT	CAWSVSGLRTDTQYF
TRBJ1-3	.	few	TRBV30	TGTGCCTGGACCCCGAGGAACACCATATATTTT	CAWTPRNTIYF
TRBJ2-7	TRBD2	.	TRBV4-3	TGCGCCAGCAGCCAGGGGGATTGGACTAGCGGGCGCGAGCAGTACTTC	CASSQGDWTSGREQYF
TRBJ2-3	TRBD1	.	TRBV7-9	TGTGCCAGCACCTTACAAGGGACAGGGGGCACAGATACGCAGTATTTT	CASTLQGTGGTDTQYF
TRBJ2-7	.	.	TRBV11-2	TGTGCCAGCAGCTTAGAAGCGGGTCCCTACGAGCAGTACTTC	CASSLEAGPYEQYF
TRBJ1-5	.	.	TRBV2	TGTGCCAGCATGCAGGGGTTCAGCAATCAGCCCCAGCATTTT	CASMQGFSNQPQHF
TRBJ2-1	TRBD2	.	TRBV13	TGTGCCAGCAGCTCGCGCACTAGCGGGAGGGAGGGGAATGAGCAGTTCTTC	CASSSRTSGREGNEQFF
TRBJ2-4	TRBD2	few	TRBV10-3	TGTGCCATCGGAGCGGGAGATGCCCGAACGACAAGGAACATTCAGTACTTC	CAIGAGDARTTRNIQYF
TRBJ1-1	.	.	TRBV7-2	TGTGCCAGCAGCCCGGGACACTCGAACACTGAAGCTTTCTTT	CASSPGHSNTEAFF
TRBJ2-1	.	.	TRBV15	TGTGCCAGCTCGGGATTCGGTGGGTACAATGAGCAGTTCTTC	CASSGFGGYNEQFF
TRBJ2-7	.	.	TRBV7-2	TGTGCCAGCAGCCTAGGGGAGTGGTCGTTCGAGCAGTACTTC	CASSLGEWSFEQYF
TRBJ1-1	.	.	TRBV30	TGTGCCTGGAGTACCACAGTTAACACTGAAGCTTTCTTT	CAWSTTVNTEAFF
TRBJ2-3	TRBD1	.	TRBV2	TGTGCCAGCAGTCGGACAGGGACAGATACGCAGTATTTT	CASSRTGTDTQYF